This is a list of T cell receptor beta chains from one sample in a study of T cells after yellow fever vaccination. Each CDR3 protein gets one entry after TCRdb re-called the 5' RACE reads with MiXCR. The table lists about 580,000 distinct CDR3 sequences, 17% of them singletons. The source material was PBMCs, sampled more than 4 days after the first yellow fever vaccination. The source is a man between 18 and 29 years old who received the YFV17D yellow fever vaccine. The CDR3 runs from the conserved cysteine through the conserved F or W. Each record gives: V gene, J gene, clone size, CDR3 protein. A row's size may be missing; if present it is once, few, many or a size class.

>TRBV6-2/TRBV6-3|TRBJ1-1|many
CASSLDRHTEAFF
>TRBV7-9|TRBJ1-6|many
CASSPGQGSSPLHF
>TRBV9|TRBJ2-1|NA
CASSVARGDYNEQFF
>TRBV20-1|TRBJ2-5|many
CSARASGGVQETQYF
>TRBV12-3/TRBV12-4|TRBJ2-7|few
CASSRTSLSYEQYF
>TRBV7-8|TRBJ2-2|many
CASTPGSGGASGELFF
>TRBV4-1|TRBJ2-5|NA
CASSQELAGEVGETQYF
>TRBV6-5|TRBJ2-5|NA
CASGWGQGEETQYF
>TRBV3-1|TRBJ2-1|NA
CASSQAQGGPSYNEQFF
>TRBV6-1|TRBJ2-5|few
CASSPTRPRVFQETQYF
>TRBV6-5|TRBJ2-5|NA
CASSYSLPQQETQYF
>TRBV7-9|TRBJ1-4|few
CASSTPGRGEKLFF
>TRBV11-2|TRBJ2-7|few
CASSGRPGTSGGPISYEQYF
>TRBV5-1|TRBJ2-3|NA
CASGGDRAGDTQYF
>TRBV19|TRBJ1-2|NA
CATLNRQGYGGYTF
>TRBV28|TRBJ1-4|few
CASSFIDNEKLFF
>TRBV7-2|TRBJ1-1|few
CASSSISLGMNTEAFF
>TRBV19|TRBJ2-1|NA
CASSIGTSDYNEQFF
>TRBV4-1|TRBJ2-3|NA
CASSQEDPSGDLDTQYF
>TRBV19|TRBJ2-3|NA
CASSIAEVRLPQYF
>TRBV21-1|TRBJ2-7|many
CASSARGFRRGGLSYEQYF
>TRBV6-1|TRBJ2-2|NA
CASTLGLFSATSAGELFF
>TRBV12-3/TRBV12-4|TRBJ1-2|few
CASSLQGPDGYTF
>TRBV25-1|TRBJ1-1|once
CASSEWGTNTEAFF
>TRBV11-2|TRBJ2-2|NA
CASSLVQRNTGELFF
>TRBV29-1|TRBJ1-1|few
CSVEDGRGNTEAFF
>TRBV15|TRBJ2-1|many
CATSSQGVGDSLYNEQFF
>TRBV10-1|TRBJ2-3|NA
CASSDRATDTQYF
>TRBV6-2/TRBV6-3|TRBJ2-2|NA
CASEKGRATGELFF
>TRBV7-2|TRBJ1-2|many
CASSLGGDRGSGYTF
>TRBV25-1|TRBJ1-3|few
CASSRAGVGGTIYF
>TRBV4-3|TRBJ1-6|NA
CASSQERGSPLHF
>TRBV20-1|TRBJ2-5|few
CSEGGQGQETQYF
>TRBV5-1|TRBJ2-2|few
CASSFRQGGTGELFF
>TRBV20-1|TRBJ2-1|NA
CSAPDSPYNEQFF
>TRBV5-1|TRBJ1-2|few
CASSPFGQGNYGYTF
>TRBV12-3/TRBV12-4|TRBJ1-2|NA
CASSTDGAGGYTF
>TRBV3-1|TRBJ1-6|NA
CASTGKDSPLHF
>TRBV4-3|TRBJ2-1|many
CASSQDEGTAYNEQFF
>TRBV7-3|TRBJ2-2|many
CASSPFGKENTGELFF
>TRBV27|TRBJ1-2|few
CASSPKPYRGGYTF
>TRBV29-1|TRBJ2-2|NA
CSVEGRGMAGELFF
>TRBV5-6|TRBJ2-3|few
CASSLGAGAADTQYF
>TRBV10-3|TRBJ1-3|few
CATSGQGFSVNTIYF
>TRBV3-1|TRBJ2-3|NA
CASSMRTSGGTQYF